These 2 T cell receptor beta chains were all obtained from the same sample, sequenced in a study of blood T cell repertoires in COVID-19. Only in-frame clones appear in the TCRdb table, and some are missing; sequencing was by immunoSEQ multiplex PCR. The sample consists of 200,000 to 250,000 clones, roughly 85% of them appearing once. Material: PBMCs or T cells enriched from blood (not recorded which). The receptors here all came from a middle-aged woman with acute COVID-19.

This clone was observed many times. The chain has TRBV4-1 and TRBJ2-3, with D possibly TRBD1 on 5 matching bases. The germline CDR1 and CDR2 sequences are MGHRA and YSYEKL. The length of the CDR3 is 15 residues. V lost 0 bases, J lost 6 bases, and 13 bases lay in between. Here the CDR3 reads CASSQEGLGRDTQYF. The CDR3 coding sequence is TGCGCCAGCAGCCAAGAGGGTTTGGGGCGGGATACGCAGTATTTT.

V usage is TRBV7-9 and J usage is TRBJ2-5; D call uncertain. Germline V CDR1 and CDR2: SEHNR, FQNEAQ (reference sequence). This CDR3 is 15 amino acids long. V lost 1 base to trimming and J lost 2 bases, with 11 bases between them. In nucleotides, the CDR3 is TGTGCCAGCAGCTTAGGCGCGGAGCGACAAGAGACCCAGTACTTC. Its protein is CASSLGAERQETQYF.